A single sample gave rise to the 28 T cell receptor beta chains below, sequenced in a study of blood T cell repertoires in COVID-19. Profiling relied on immunoSEQ multiplex PCR, and the TCRdb table lists in-frame clones only, not all of them. The repertoire holds roughly 350,000 clones, with about 85% as singletons. Input material: peripheral blood. All receptors come from a woman between 18 and 29 years old with acute or convalescent COVID-19.

This chain connects TRBV12-5 to TRBJ2-3; TRBD1 is a possible D gene (6 bases). Germline V gene lookup returns CDR1 LGHNT and CDR2 FRNRAP. This CDR3 spans 14 amino acids. V lost 1 base and J lost 5, with 10 bases in between. CDR3 protein: CASGLDRVLDTQYF. The CDR3 nucleotides are TGTGCTAGTGGTTTGGACAGGGTATTAGATACGCAGTATTTT.

The CDR3 region has the DNA TGTGCTAGTGGTTGGACCGCCGGGGGATTAGGAGAAAAACTGTTTTTT. It encodes CASGWTAGGLGEKLFF. The rearrangement links TRBV12-5 to TRBJ1-4; D may be TRBD1 (5 bases). The CDR3 runs to 16 residues. The V gene's germline CDR1 is LGHNT and CDR2 FRNRAP. V lost 4 bases to trimming and J lost 8 bases, with 20 bases between them.

The V call is TRBV7-9, the J call TRBJ2-7; D remains ambiguous. V lost 5 bases and J 4 bases, leaving 21 bases between the germline ends. The germline gives CDR1 SEHNR, CDR2 FQNEAQ (reference sequence). The CDR3 spans 16 residues. In DNA, the CDR3 is TGTGCCAGCAGCCCGCGCACACGGGTTTCCCTTTACGAGCAGTACTTC. It translates to CASSPRTRVSLYEQYF.

Only one count was recorded for this clone. The V call is TRBV6-5, the J call TRBJ2-7, with 7 bases identical to TRBD1. The CDR3 has 14 amino acids. After removal of 0 bases from V and 9 bases from J, the junction contained 8 bases not matched to a gene. Germline CDR1 reads MNHEY; CDR2 reads SVGAGI. CDR3 nucleotide sequence: TGTGCCAGCAGTTACTCGGAAAGGGGGCATACGCAGTACTTC. Amino acid sequence: CASSYSERGHTQYF.

V gene TRBV5-4 combines with J gene TRBJ2-2; 8 bases are a match to TRBD2. The V gene's germline CDR1 is SGHNT and CDR2 YYREEE (reference sequence). The trim removed 9 bases at V and 6 bases at J, leaving 13 bases unmatched. The CDR3 length is 15 residues. The CDR3 coding sequence is TGTGCCATCACGGGGGGGCGCTCCTTTGCCGGGGAGCTGTTTTTT. As protein: CAITGGRSFAGELFF.

This clone was detected once. The V and J genes are TRBV9 and TRBJ1-2; 8 bases map to TRBD1. The V gene's germline CDR1 is SGDLS and CDR2 YYNGEE. V shed 4 bases, J shed 0 bases, and the junction held 8 bases outside the gene matches. CDR3 length: 16 residues. The CDR3, as DNA: TGTGCCAGCAGCCAAGGACAGGGCACTTCTAACTATGGCTACACCTTC. It yields the protein CASSQGQGTSNYGYTF.

V and J are TRBV6-5 and TRBJ2-3; D is uncertain. There are 14 residues in the CDR3. Germline-derived CDR1 and CDR2 are MNHEY and SVGAGI. The V gene lost 4 bases and the J gene lost 2 bases, with 10 bases spanning the gap. CDR3 sequence reads: CASSLLADTDTQYF. The CDR3 DNA reads as TGTGCCAGCAGTTTATTGGCGGACACAGATACGCAGTATTTT.

J is TRBJ1-1 and V is TRBV15; tentatively, D is TRBD1 (6 bases). CDR3 length: 13 residues. The germline CDR1 and CDR2 sequences are LNHNV and YYDKDF (reference sequence). V lost 5 bases and J 10 bases, leaving 17 bases between the germline ends. In nucleotides, the CDR3 is TGTGCCACCAGCGGACTTCGGGGGGGGCGAGCTTTCTTT. This codes for CATSGLRGGRAFF.

This rearrangement joins TRBV6-6 to TRBJ1-5; 8 positions agree with TRBD1. The CDR3 covers 14 residues. CDR1 MNHNY and CDR2 SVGAGI come from the germline V gene (reference sequence). With 7 bases clipped from V and 3 bases from J, the junction kept 5 bases outside the gene matches. The CDR3, as DNA: TGTGCCAGCACTTCGGGACAGGACAATCAGCCCCAGCATTTT. It codes for CASTSGQDNQPQHF.

CDR3 loop: CASSQVASGNEQYF. The CDR3 coding sequence is TGCGCCAGCAGCCAAGTCGCTAGCGGGAACGAGCAGTACTTC. The V call is TRBV4-1, the J call TRBJ2-7, with 9 bases aligning to TRBD2. CDR1 and CDR2 from the germline V gene are MGHRA and YSYEKL. There are 14 residues in the CDR3. The V gene end was trimmed by 1 base and the J gene end by 5 bases; junction bases not matched to a gene: 3.

The J gene is TRBJ1-4, the V gene TRBV28; D remains ambiguous. Deletions cut 8 bases from V and 5 bases from J, with 12 bases between. The germline gives CDR1 MDHEN, CDR2 SYDVKM. The CDR3 is 13 amino acids. The CDR3: CASANPLNEKLFF. The CDR3 nucleotides are TGTGCCAGCGCCAATCCACTGAATGAAAAACTGTTTTTT.

This rearrangement joins TRBV19 to TRBJ2-7, with TRBD1 matching over 8 bases. Germline-derived CDR1 and CDR2 are LNHDA and SQIVND (reference sequence). With 5 bases clipped from V and 3 bases from J, the junction kept 6 bases outside the gene matches. CDR3 length: 14 residues. CDR3 residues: CASSPATGVYEQYF. The CDR3 DNA sequence: TGTGCCAGTAGTCCTGCGACAGGGGTCTACGAGCAGTACTTC.

This clone came up many times. This rearrangement joins TRBV5-6 to TRBJ1-1; maybe TRBD1 (5 bases). This CDR3 contains 14 residues. Germline V gene sequence: CDR1 SGHDT, CDR2 YYEEEE. Between the trimmed V and J ends, which lost 3 bases and 5 bases, there was a span of 14 bases. The CDR3 DNA sequence: TGTGCCAGCAGCTCCCCAGGGAAGAGGACTGAAGCTTTCTTT. It yields the protein CASSSPGKRTEAFF.

A word on this clone: Other DNA variants within this sample encode the same CDR3. The J gene is TRBJ2-7, the V gene TRBV5-1; TRBD2 agrees at 11 bases. J lost 4 bases, V lost 4 bases, and 4 bases had no gene match. Looked up from germline, CDR1 is SGHRS and CDR2 is YFSETQ. The CDR3 spans 14 residues. CDR3 bases: TGCGCCAGCAGCGCGGGACTAGCGGTGTACGAGCAGTACTTC. Protein: CASSAGLAVYEQYF.

The chain joins TRBV7-3 to TRBJ1-6; perhaps TRBD1 as D (5 bases). V lost 0 bases to trimming and J lost 7 bases, with 10 bases between them. This CDR3 spans 15 amino acids. Per the germline V gene, CDR1 is SGHTA and CDR2 is FQGTGA. The CDR3 nucleotides are TGTGCCAGCAGCTTAACAGCCGGGGGGAATTCACCCCTCCACTTT. Protein product: CASSLTAGGNSPLHF.

This clone has more than one count but fewer than ten. V gene TRBV2 combines with J gene TRBJ1-1; D is uncertain. The CDR3 has 16 amino acids. Trimming cost V 0 bases and J 5 bases, with 16 bases left between them. CDR1 and CDR2 (germline): SNHLY, FYNNEI. As DNA, the CDR3 is TGTGCCAGCAGTGAAGCAGTCGTAGGCCCGAGGACTGAAGCTTTCTTT. Amino acids: CASSEAVVGPRTEAFF.

The gene calls are TRBV10-3 and TRBJ1-2; TRBD1 agrees at 11 bases. The germline V gene has CDR1 ENHRY and CDR2 SYGVKD. V lost 2 bases and J lost 4; bases outside the gene matches: 3. This CDR3 is built from 15 residues. The CDR3 region has the DNA TGTGCCATCAGTGAGGGGACAGGGGGATCCTATGGCTACACCTTC. Translation: CAISEGTGGSYGYTF.

The chain uses TRBV28 and TRBJ1-2; D is undetermined. Looked up from germline, CDR1 is MDHEN and CDR2 is SYDVKM. This CDR3 has 17 amino acids. V dropped 2 bases and J dropped 8 bases, with 24 bases sitting between them. The CDR3 here is CASSLTFGSGVEYGYTF. DNA for the CDR3: TGTGCCAGCAGTTTAACTTTCGGGAGTGGGGTAGAGTACGGCTACACCTTC.

This clone came up once. The chain has TRBV28 and TRBJ1-6, with a possible D match to TRBD1 (6 bases). V was cut by 7 bases and J by 3 bases, with 13 bases left in between. The germline V gene encodes CDR1 MDHEN and CDR2 SYDVKM. The CDR3 totals 15 residues. The CDR3: CASTPGTYYNSPLHF. For the CDR3, the DNA is TGTGCCAGCACGCCGGGGACATACTATAATTCACCCCTCCACTTT.

The rearrangement uses TRBV3-1 (or the pseudogene TRBV3-2) and TRBJ2-4; TRBD1 agrees at 11 bases. Germline CDR1 reads LGHDT; CDR2 reads YNNKEL (reference sequence). There are 18 residues in the CDR3. Trimming took 1 base from V and 1 from J; bases not matched to a gene: 6. The CDR3 protein is CASSQVPGQGEAKNIQYF. CDR3 sequence (DNA): TGTGCCAGCAGCCAAGTCCCGGGACAGGGGGAGGCCAAAAACATTCAGTACTTC.

This clone was seen a handful of times. This chain connects TRBV27 to TRBJ1-6, with 7 bases that match TRBD1. The CDR3 covers 12 residues. The ends lost 10 bases at V and 11 bases at J; junction bases unmatched: 8. In germline, CDR1 is MNHEY, CDR2 SMNVEV (reference sequence). CDR3 sequence reads: CATTTGRTPLHF. For the CDR3, the DNA is TGTGCCACTACGACAGGGAGAACACCCCTCCACTTT.

The J gene is TRBJ1-2, the V gene TRBV19; 10 nucleotides align to TRBD1. J lost 6 bases, V lost 6 bases, and 10 bases had no gene match. The length of the CDR3 is 15 residues. Germline CDR1 is LNHDA and CDR2 is SQIVND (reference sequence). The CDR3 loop reads CASSPPGQGIDGYTF. For the CDR3, the DNA is TGTGCCAGTAGCCCTCCGGGACAGGGGATCGATGGCTACACCTTC. Filled out from reference TRBV19 and TRBJ1-2, the complete variable domain reads DGGITQSPKYLFRKEGQNVTLSCEQNLNHDAMYWYRQDPGQGLRLIYYSQIVNDFQKGDIAEGYSVSREKKESFPLTVTSAQKNPTAFYLCASSPPGQGIDGYTFGSGTRLTVV.

The V call is TRBV5-4, the J call TRBJ2-5; 14 nucleotides match TRBD2. With 0 bases clipped from V and 7 bases from J, the junction kept 2 bases outside the gene matches. Germline V CDR1 and CDR2: SGHNT, YYREEE (reference sequence). The CDR3 runs to 15 residues. The CDR3 nucleotides read TGTGCCAGCAGCTTGGATGGACTAGCGGGGGGGACCCAGTACTTC. This sequence encodes CASSLDGLAGGTQYF.

The genes are TRBV9 and TRBJ1-2; D is unresolved. Germline V gene data show CDR1 as SGDLS and CDR2 as YYNGEE. This CDR3 has 15 residues. V lost 0 bases, J lost 7 bases, and 16 bases lay in between. CDR3: CASSVARRRRGGYTF. The CDR3 DNA sequence: TGTGCCAGCAGCGTAGCTCGGAGGAGGCGGGGTGGCTACACCTTC.

The chain couples TRBV6-4 to TRBJ2-2, with TRBD2 as a possible D gene (6 bases). The CDR3 is 15 residues long. Trimming shortened V by 4 bases and J by 6 bases, and 15 bases separated the two germline ends. Germline values: CDR1 MRHNA, CDR2 SNTAGT. The CDR3 region has the DNA TGTGCCAGCAGTGGTGAGGCGGGAAGGCCCGGGGAGCTGTTTTTT. It specifies CASSGEAGRPGELFF.

This chain joins TRBV30 and TRBJ1-1; D possibly corresponds to TRBD1 (5 bases). V lost 2 bases and J lost 8, with 9 bases in between. Germline V gives CDR1 GTSNPN, CDR2 SVGIG (reference sequence). The CDR3 totals 11 residues. The CDR3: CAWSWGTEAFF. The CDR3 DNA is TGTGCCTGGAGTTGGGGCACGGAAGCTTTCTTT. Full variable domain (remainder filled in from reference TRBV30 and TRBJ1-1): SQTIHQWPATLVQPVGSPLSLECTVEGTSNPNLYWYRQAAGRGLQLLFYSVGIGQISSEVPQNLSASRPQDRQFILSSKKLLLSDSGFYLCAWSWGTEAFFGQGTRLTVV.

The chain employs TRBV7-9 and TRBJ2-7; TRBD2 aligns across 16 bases. V shed 3 bases and J 6 bases; nucleotides not matched to a gene: 5. The germline V gene encodes CDR1 SEHNR and CDR2 FQNEAQ (reference sequence). The CDR3 sequence is 16 residues long. The CDR3 here is CASSLGLAGGRTEQYF. CDR3 in DNA: TGTGCCAGCAGCTTGGGACTAGCGGGGGGGAGGACCGAGCAGTACTTC.

This chain joins TRBV27 and TRBJ2-7; D remains ambiguous. Per the germline V gene, CDR1 is MNHEY and CDR2 is SMNVEV (reference sequence). The CDR3 contains 10 residues. Trimming cost V 8 bases and J 6 bases, with 8 bases left between them. CDR3 region: CASGFREQYF. The CDR3, as DNA: TGTGCCAGCGGCTTTCGCGAGCAGTACTTC.